Presented here are 14 T cell receptor beta chains from one specimen sequenced in a study of shared clonotypes between healthy human individuals. Sequenced by immunoSEQ multiplex PCR; TCRdb stores in-frame clones only, minus some. The sample holds hundreds of thousands of clones; less than 85% are singletons and the top ten take under 2%. Sequencing used memory CD4+ T cells sorted from blood. Documented subset: CD45RA-negative fraction. The source of these receptors is a woman aged 25-40 years in good health.

The chain carries TRBV5-4 and TRBJ2-3, with a weak D call TRBD1 (6 bases). Germline assignment: CDR1 SGHNT and CDR2 YYREEE (reference sequence). The CDR3 is made up of 15 amino acids. Deletions cut 7 bases from V and 2 bases from J, with 17 bases between. The CDR3, as DNA: TGTGCCAGCGGAGGAAGACAGGAACCCACAGATACGCAGTATTTT. Protein product: CASGGRQEPTDTQYF.

This rearrangement joins TRBV6-1 to TRBJ2-1; TRBD2 agrees at 7 bases. CDR1 and CDR2 (germline): MNHNS, SASEGT. The CDR3 length is 15 residues. Trimming cost V 5 bases and J 0 bases; bases outside gene matches: 4. Here the CDR3 reads CASSWEGPSYNEQFF. The CDR3 DNA reads TGTGCCAGCAGTTGGGAGGGACCCTCCTACAATGAGCAGTTCTTC.

The chain uses TRBV10-3 and TRBJ1-5, with 9 nucleotides matching TRBD1. The V segment lost 10 bases and the J segment 6 bases; nucleotides outside the gene matches: 10. CDR3 length: 14 amino acids. The germline gives CDR1 ENHRY, CDR2 SYGVKD. The CDR3 region has the DNA TGTGCCACCACCCGGGACAGGGAGGGTCAGCCCCAGCATTTT. Protein: CATTRDREGQPQHF.

The rearrangement joins TRBV19 to TRBJ2-1, with 8 bases matching TRBD2. The CDR3 spans 15 residues. After removal of 4 bases from V and 7 bases from J, the junction contained 9 bases not matched to a gene. The germline CDR1 and CDR2 sequences are LNHDA and SQIVND (reference sequence). CDR3 bases: TGTGCCAGTAGTAGGACCGGGAGGGCCGTAAATGAGCAGTTCTTC. It encodes CASSRTGRAVNEQFF.

The chain employs TRBV5-1 and TRBJ2-1, with 7 bases identical to TRBD2. V trimming: 0 bases; J trimming: 8 bases; junction bases outside the gene matches: 8. CDR3 size: 15 residues. Germline V gene sequence: CDR1 SGHRS, CDR2 YFSETQ. The CDR3 spells CASSLGPAGLDEQFF. The CDR3 nucleotides read TGCGCCAGCAGCTTGGGGCCAGCGGGACTGGATGAGCAGTTCTTC.

This chain joins TRBV6-1 and TRBJ2-2, with D possibly TRBD2 on 6 matching bases. Germline values: CDR1 MNHNS, CDR2 SASEGT. V was clipped by 4 bases and J by 6 bases, with 9 bases between them. This CDR3 comprises 13 residues. The chain's CDR3 is CASSVEGPGELFF. The CDR3 nucleotides read TGTGCCAGCAGTGTGGAGGGACCCGGGGAGCTGTTTTTT.

V usage is TRBV19 and J usage is TRBJ2-2, with D hard to call. Germline loops: CDR1 LNHDA, CDR2 SQIVND (reference sequence). V was shortened by 5 bases and J by 6 bases, with 7 bases between the two germline ends. There are 12 residues in the CDR3. The CDR3 loop is CASSEQAGELFF. CDR3 DNA sequence: TGTGCCAGTAGTGAGCAGGCCGGGGAGCTGTTTTTT.

CDR3 bases: TGTGCCAGCAGCGTCCAGTCCCGCCCGGGCACTGAAGCTTTCTTT. This encodes CASSVQSRPGTEAFF. The V call is TRBV9, the J call TRBJ1-1; no definite D call. Germline-derived CDR1 and CDR2 are SGDLS and YYNGEE. CDR3 length equals 15 residues. V gave up 2 bases and J gave up 4 bases, with 15 bases separating them.

This clone was found a few times. The V gene is TRBV27, the J gene TRBJ2-5, with TRBD2 matching over 8 bases. In germline, CDR1 is MNHEY, CDR2 SMNVEV (reference sequence). This CDR3 has 15 amino acids. The ends lost 3 bases at V and 11 bases at J; junction bases unmatched: 14. The CDR3 here is CASSFGREALGEQYF. CDR3 DNA: TGTGCCAGCAGTTTTGGGCGGGAGGCCCTCGGGGAGCAGTACTTC.

There are many counts of this clone. The chain has TRBV18 and TRBJ2-7, with D perhaps matching TRBD2 (6 bases). The V end was cut by 2 bases, the J end by 6 bases, with 14 bases between. This CDR3 region has 14 residues. The germline V gene has CDR1 KGHSH and CDR2 LQKENI. The CDR3: CASSPAGGLGEQYF. CDR3 coding DNA: TGTGCCAGCTCACCAGCCGGGGGTTTAGGCGAGCAGTACTTC.

The sample holds a few counts of this clone. V and J are TRBV19 and TRBJ1-1; D unclear. Germline V gene lookup returns CDR1 LNHDA and CDR2 SQIVND (reference sequence). V shed 5 bases and J shed 4 bases, with 17 bases lying between them. The CDR3 is made up of 15 amino acids. DNA of the CDR3: TGTGCCAGTAGTCCTTCGAACACCCGATCCACTGAAGCTTTCTTT. Protein: CASSPSNTRSTEAFF.

A single count supports this clone. The J gene is TRBJ1-1, the V gene TRBV28; D is uncertain. Deletions cut 3 bases from V and 3 bases from J, with 11 bases between. CDR3 length equals 14 residues. Germline assignment: CDR1 MDHEN and CDR2 SYDVKM. This CDR3 is CASSFTGGDTEAFF. The CDR3, as DNA: TGTGCCAGCAGTTTTACGGGCGGGGACACTGAAGCTTTCTTT.

The chain combines TRBV28 with TRBJ2-5; 7 bases are shared with TRBD2. Germline-derived CDR1 and CDR2 are MDHEN and SYDVKM. With 8 bases clipped from V and 4 bases from J, the junction kept 10 bases outside the gene matches. The CDR3 length is 14 residues. The DNA for the CDR3 is TGTGCCAGCGCAAAGCCTCAGCGGGGAGAGACCCAGTACTTC. Residues: CASAKPQRGETQYF.

The chain combines TRBV18 with TRBJ2-7; D remains unclear. The CDR3 is 14 residues long. V lost 6 bases to trimming and J lost 5 bases, with 17 bases between them. The germline V gene encodes CDR1 KGHSH and CDR2 LQKENI. CDR3 amino acids: CASSPWALENEQYF. The CDR3 coding sequence is TGTGCCAGCTCGCCGTGGGCCCTAGAGAACGAGCAGTACTTC.